This T cell receptor beta chain was recorded in a study of Graves' ophthalmopathy and Graves' hyperthyroidism. Study overall: Investigators collected peripheral blood at initial diagnosis, before any treatment was given.

This clonotype was seen at least ten times. Amplification targeted the TCR beta CDR3 regions, with RNA transcripts as the source material. RT-PCR was first run with HTBI primers, then multiplex PCR in a second round. Via MiXCR, TCRdb re-called the multiplex PCR reads, giving one row per CDR3 protein. The table has a few hundred thousand distinct CDR3 sequences, roughly 17% seen once; the top ten hold 2.4%. Hyperthyroidism in these 18- to 65-year-old patients was newly diagnosed, lasting under 2 months. Excluded: other autoimmune disease, uncontrolled infection, pregnancy or lactation. J gave up 7 bases and V 4 bases, and 9 bases lay outside the gene matches. This CDR3 spans 14 amino acids. Germline V gene data show CDR1 as MDHEN and CDR2 as SYDVKM.

J is TRBJ2-5 and V is TRBV28, with 7 bases matching TRBD1. The TCR originated in an adult woman with stable Graves' hyperthyroidism. The source material was peripheral blood. The CDR3 coding sequence is TGTGCCAGCAGTTGGATGTACAGGGGAAGGACCCAGTACTTC. It specifies CASSWMYRGRTQYF.